This entry lists 17 T cell receptor beta chains sequenced from one sample in a study of T cells after yellow fever vaccination (dated by TCRdb to the late 2010s). Libraries were constructed by 5' RACE. Sequencing relied on an Illumina HiSeq 2500. TCRdb reran the public reads through fastp at Q25 and MiXCR, keeping productive beta chains. A single entry per CDR3 protein holds the most common genes and DNA from its merged rows. The sample table lists about 630,000 distinct CDR3 sequences, 9% to 15% of them with a count of one. The ten largest clones add up to about 15% of the sample. Sample treatment or condition, as interpreted from the label and publication: live attenuated yellow fever vaccine strain. Sequencing used PBMCs, obtained on the day of the yellow fever booster vaccination. These receptors all stem from a man younger than 40 who received the YFV17D yellow fever vaccine.

A few counts support this clonotype. The V and J genes are TRBV7-9 and TRBJ2-2, with 7 bases identical to TRBD2. Per the germline V gene, CDR1 is SEHNR and CDR2 is FQNEAQ (reference sequence). CDR3 length equals 15 residues. V shed 5 bases and J 9 bases; nucleotides not matched to a gene: 12. CDR3 nucleotide sequence: TGTGCCAGCAGCCCTCTAGCGGATACCGGGCGGGAGCTGTTTTTT. As protein: CASSPLADTGRELFF.

V usage is TRBV2 and J usage is TRBJ2-5; D perhaps matches TRBD2 (6 bases). With 8 bases removed from V and 4 bases from J, the gap between germline ends came to 20 bases. Per the germline V gene, CDR1 is SNHLY and CDR2 is FYNNEI. This CDR3 contains 15 residues. The CDR3 DNA follows: TGTGCCAGCCTCTCCGGAGGGGCCAAGGGAGAGACCCAGTACTTC. The encoded protein is CASLSGGAKGETQYF.

This clonotype was picked up many times. The chain combines TRBV12-3 or TRBV12-4 with TRBJ2-1; D not resolved. Trimming left V 7 bases short and J 0 bases short, with 10 bases between. This CDR3 region has 14 residues. CDR3 in amino acids: CASNRQSSYNEQFF. DNA of the CDR3: TGTGCCAGCAACCGGCAGAGCTCCTACAATGAGCAGTTCTTC.

CDR3 DNA: TGCAGTGGGACTAGCGGGAGTGTGACCTATGAGCAGTTCTTC. This gives the protein CSGTSGSVTYEQFF. The V and J genes are TRBV20-1 and TRBJ2-1, with 13 nucleotides matching TRBD2. CDR1 and CDR2 from the germline V gene are DFQATT and SNEGSKA (reference sequence). The CDR3 length is 14 residues. After removal of 7 bases from V and 8 bases from J, the junction contained 8 bases not matched to a gene.

The rearrangement uses TRBV7-9 and TRBJ2-1, with 11 bases fitting TRBD2. CDR3 length equals 15 residues. In germline, CDR1 is SEHNR, CDR2 FQNEAQ (reference sequence). The V gene end was trimmed by 3 bases and the J gene end by 9 bases; junction bases not matched to a gene: 7. The CDR3 nucleotides read TGTGCCAGCAGCTTCGCACTAGCGGGAGTTGGTGAGCAGTTCTTC. This translates into CASSFALAGVGEQFF.

This clonotype was counted a few times. The chain carries TRBV24-1 and TRBJ2-7; D possibly corresponds to TRBD2 (5 bases). V lost 4 bases, J lost 3 bases, and 9 bases lay in between. The CDR3 contains 13 residues. The germline V gene encodes CDR1 KGHDR and CDR2 SFDVKD. For the CDR3, the DNA is TGTGCCACCAGTGACGGGAAGCGCTACGAGCAGTACTTC. As protein: CATSDGKRYEQYF.

This clonotype occurred many times. The J gene is TRBJ2-1, the V gene TRBV20-1; TRBD2 matches 7 bases. The CDR3 has 17 amino acids. V lost 3 bases and J lost 2; bases outside the gene matches: 13. In germline, CDR1 is DFQATT, CDR2 SNEGSKA (reference sequence). The CDR3 loop is CSARALRVGGTYNEQFF. CDR3 DNA: TGCAGTGCTAGGGCTCTCAGAGTGGGAGGGACCTACAATGAGCAGTTCTTC.

This clonotype appeared a few times. The rearrangement joins TRBV6-2 or TRBV6-3 to TRBJ2-1; TRBD2 might be the D (5 bases). This CDR3 region has 17 residues. CDR1 MNHEY and CDR2 SVGEGT come from the germline V gene. The V and J ends lost 0 bases and 6 bases respectively, with 18 bases between them. As DNA, the CDR3 is TGTGCCAGCAGTTACTCGAAGCGGCGCGGTCTTCCCAATGAGCAGTTCTTC. Translating gives CASSYSKRRGLPNEQFF.

This clonotype was observed many times. The rearrangement links TRBV5-1 to TRBJ2-7; 12 bases match TRBD1. There are 16 residues in the CDR3. V shed 4 bases and J 4 bases; nucleotides not matched to a gene: 9. CDR1 is SGHRS and CDR2 is YFSETQ in the germline V gene. This chain's CDR3 is CASSDTPGQGAYEQYF. For the CDR3, the DNA is TGCGCCAGCAGCGACACACCGGGACAGGGGGCATACGAGCAGTACTTC.

The gene calls are TRBV4-2 and TRBJ2-5; possibly TRBD2 for D (6 bases). Trimming left V 0 bases short and J 5 bases short, with 10 bases between. This CDR3 comprises 14 residues. The V gene's germline CDR1 is LGHNA and CDR2 YNFKEQ. The chain's CDR3 is CASSQDRSGETQYF. Written as DNA, the CDR3 is TGTGCCAGCAGCCAAGATCGTAGCGGCGAGACCCAGTACTTC.

The chain carries TRBV7-2 and TRBJ1-1; D gene uncertain. Trimming left V 0 bases short and J 5 bases short, with 13 bases between. CDR1 is SGHTA, CDR2 FQGNSA, per germline. The CDR3 runs 15 residues. The CDR3, as DNA: TGTGCCAGCAGCTTAGCTGCGGGTACTTGGACTGAAGCTTTCTTT. Protein: CASSLAAGTWTEAFF.

V and J are TRBV12-3 or TRBV12-4 and TRBJ2-5, with D perhaps matching TRBD2 (5 bases). Trimming cost V 5 bases and J 4 bases, with 14 bases left between them. The CDR3 totals 14 residues. Here the CDR3 reads CASSPSVGRETQYF. CDR3 DNA sequence: TGTGCCAGCAGTCCCTCGGTGGGGAGAGAGACCCAGTACTTC.

The V gene is TRBV20-1, the J gene TRBJ2-2; TRBD2 matches 14 bases. CDR3 length: 16 residues. In germline, CDR1 is DFQATT, CDR2 SNEGSKA (reference sequence). V was clipped by 3 bases and J by 6 bases; unmatched bases: 6. This CDR3 reads CSARGTSGSVAGELFF. In DNA, the CDR3 is TGCAGTGCTAGGGGGACTAGCGGGAGTGTTGCCGGGGAGCTGTTTTTT.

The chain employs TRBV12-3 or TRBV12-4 and TRBJ2-1; 12 nucleotides line up with TRBD2. The CDR3 extends over 20 amino acids. The J segment lost 5 bases and the V segment lost 5 bases, leaving 19 bases of the junction unmatched. Here the CDR3 DNA reads TGTGCCAGCAGTACCAATCCGGGACTAGCGGGCCTTTCCGCTGACAATGAGCAGTTCTTC. It specifies CASSTNPGLAGLSADNEQFF.

This clonotype has just a few counts. The chain recombines TRBV20-1 with TRBJ1-5; weak D call: TRBD1 (6 bases). CDR1 and CDR2 (germline): DFQATT, SNEGSKA (reference sequence). This CDR3 spans 14 amino acids. Trimming pared 3 bases from V and 6 bases from J, leaving 15 bases between. This CDR3 is CSASPHTGRQPQHF. The CDR3 DNA sequence: TGCAGTGCTAGTCCACACACAGGGCGTCAGCCCCAGCATTTT.

This clonotype was recorded a few times. CDR3 DNA: TGCGCCAGCAGCCGAGGAGCAGGGGATATCTACGAGCAGTACTTC. Protein sequence: CASSRGAGDIYEQYF. The chain recombines TRBV5-1 with TRBJ2-7; TRBD1 is a possible D gene (6 bases). V was cut by 4 bases and J by 3 bases, with 17 bases left in between. The CDR3 loop spans 15 amino acids. The germline gives CDR1 SGHRS, CDR2 YFSETQ.

The table lists this clonotype with many counts. The chain links TRBV5-1 to TRBJ2-1; 10 bases map to TRBD2. The length of the CDR3 is 16 residues. V gave up 4 bases and J gave up 7 bases; unmatched junction bases: 11. CDR1 and CDR2 from the germline V gene are SGHRS and YFSETQ. The CDR3 DNA follows: TGCGCCAGCAGCATATTAGCGGGAGGACTAGGGAATGAGCAGTTCTTC. Translating it yields CASSILAGGLGNEQFF.